The 27 T cell receptor beta chains below were found in one sample sequenced in a study of T-cell memory formation after mild COVID-19. TCRdb re-called the 5' RACE reads through MiXCR, storing one row per CDR3 protein. The sample lists about 400,000 distinct CDR3 sequences; less than 25% were seen once. The sample taken for sequencing was PBMCs or a T cell subset sorted from them (not recorded which). All receptors come from an adult woman who had mild COVID-19 (a few samples of this study predate the infection). Cell type and time point are not known.

The chain links TRBV5-1 to TRBJ2-7; 14 bases map to TRBD2. Germline CDR1 and CDR2: SGHRS and YFSETQ. The CDR3 contains 15 residues. Trimming took 4 bases from V and 3 from J; bases not matched to a gene: 3. The chain's CDR3 is CASSMGLAGDYEQYF. The CDR3, as DNA: TGCGCCAGCAGCATGGGACTAGCGGGGGACTACGAGCAGTACTTC. The variable domain in full, completed from reference TRBV5-1 and TRBJ2-7, reads KAGVTQTPRYLIKTRGQQVTLSCSPISGHRSVSWYQQTPGQGLQFLFEYFSETQRNKGNFPGRFSGRQFSNSRSEMNVSTLELGDSALYLCASSMGLAGDYEQYFGPGTRLTVT.

The V gene is TRBV9, the J gene TRBJ2-7, with a weak D call TRBD2 (5 bases). Per germline, CDR1 SGDLS and CDR2 YYNGEE. Trimming left V 3 bases short and J 6 bases short, with 16 bases between. This CDR3 contains 14 residues. CDR3 sequence (DNA): TGTGCCAGCAGCGCGGAGGAGGTTTGGGCCGAGCAGTACTTC. Encoded protein: CASSAEEVWAEQYF. Full variable domain (missing parts from reference TRBV9 and TRBJ2-7): DSGVTQTPKHLITATGQRVTLRCSPRSGDLSVYWYQQSLDQGLQFLIQYYNGEERAKGNILERFSAQQFPDLHSELNLSSLELGDSALYFCASSAEEVWAEQYFGPGTRLTVT.

A note on this clonotype: The junction departs from the called germline gene at one end, perhaps through a read error. The chain uses TRBV12-3 or TRBV12-4 and TRBJ2-1, with a tentative D call TRBD2 (5 bases). The CDR3 length is 17 residues. CDR3 in DNA: TGTGCCAGCAGTTTGGTGGTTCGGGGAAGCCCCTACACTGAGCAGTTCTTC. This codes for CASSLVVRGSPYTEQFF.

This clonotype was detected only once. The J gene is TRBJ1-1, the V gene TRBV28; D unresolved. The CDR3 is made up of 13 amino acids. The V end was cut by 3 bases, the J end by 10 bases, with 15 bases between. Looked up from germline, CDR1 is MDHEN and CDR2 is SYDVKM. Here the CDR3 reads CASSFDGIWGAFF. The CDR3 nucleotides are TGTGCCAGCAGTTTTGACGGCATTTGGGGAGCTTTCTTT.

The sample holds a few counts of this clonotype. The V and J genes are TRBV7-2 and TRBJ2-3; tentatively, D is TRBD1 (5 bases). Germline CDR1 and CDR2: SGHTA and FQGNSA. This CDR3 region has 13 residues. The ends were cut back, 1 base at V and 6 bases at J, with 8 bases in the middle. CDR3 sequence (DNA): TGTGCCAGCAGCTTAGGGGGCCGGGATACGCAGTATTTT. This codes for CASSLGGRDTQYF.

The chain links TRBV18 to TRBJ1-1; the match to TRBD1 covers 9 bases. V gave up 3 bases and J gave up 6 bases; unmatched junction bases: 11. The CDR3 runs to 16 residues. Germline V gene sequence: CDR1 KGHSH, CDR2 LQKENI. The CDR3 nucleotides read TGTGCCAGCTCACCGAACTTACAGGGGGCAGGGGCTGAAGCTTTCTTT. As protein: CASSPNLQGAGAEAFF.

This clonotype was counted between two and nine times. The chain employs TRBV7-9 and TRBJ2-7, with 8 bases aligning to TRBD2. V lost 3 bases and J lost 1; bases outside the gene matches: 11. This CDR3 spans 17 amino acids. Germline values: CDR1 SEHNR, CDR2 FQNEAQ (reference sequence). In DNA form, the CDR3 reads TGTGCCAGCAGCTTGTTTACGGCGGGAGGACGGTCCTACGAGCAGTACTTC. This encodes CASSLFTAGGRSYEQYF. The entire variable domain, with the rest obtained from reference TRBV7-9 and TRBJ2-7, is as follows: DTGVSQNPRHKITKRGQNVTFRCDPISEHNRLYWYRQTLGQGPEFLTYFQNEAQLEKSRLLSDRFSAERPKGSFSTLEIQRTEQGDSAMYLCASSLFTAGGRSYEQYFGPGTRLTVT.

The chain recombines TRBV6-6 with TRBJ1-2; the D is unclear. V lost 0 bases and J 6 bases, leaving 11 bases between the germline ends. This CDR3 comprises 14 residues. Germline lookup yields CDR1 MNHNY and CDR2 SVGAGI (reference sequence). The DNA of the CDR3 is TGTGCCAGCAGTTACTCGGAGATTACTCATGGCTACACCTTC. Amino acid sequence: CASSYSEITHGYTF.

The chain joins TRBV19 to TRBJ2-1, with 12 bases fitting TRBD2. With V trimmed by 3 bases and J by 4 bases, 7 bases remained unmatched. The CDR3 has 17 amino acids. Germline V gives CDR1 LNHDA, CDR2 SQIVND (reference sequence). CDR3: CASSIVLAGGTYNEQFF. DNA of the CDR3: TGTGCCAGTAGTATCGTCCTAGCGGGAGGGACTTACAATGAGCAGTTCTTC.

This rearrangement joins TRBV29-1 to TRBJ2-1; no reliable D call. Germline V lookup: CDR1 SQVTM, CDR2 ANQGSEA. The CDR3 is 14 residues long. Trimming cost V 4 bases and J 6 bases, with 16 bases left between them. For the CDR3, the DNA is TGCAGCGTTGGGGATTATCGGCAGACCAATGAGCAGTTCTTC. This gives the protein CSVGDYRQTNEQFF.

The chain recombines TRBV6-2 or TRBV6-3 with TRBJ1-6; TRBD1 is a possible D gene (5 bases). This CDR3 spans 14 amino acids. Trimming removed 6 bases at V and 6 bases at J, with 12 bases between. Germline loops: CDR1 MNHEY, CDR2 SVGEGT. The CDR3 sequence: CASSLGHTNSPLHF. The CDR3, as DNA: TGTGCCAGCAGCCTCGGACATACTAATTCACCCCTCCACTTT.

This clonotype is a singleton in its sample. A read error may be the cause here, since a much bigger clone is one base away. This rearrangement joins TRBV3-1 to TRBJ2-1, with no clear D. The CDR3 extends over 13 amino acids. Germline values: CDR1 LGHDT, CDR2 YNNKEL (reference sequence). Deletions cut 4 bases from V and 0 bases from J, with 4 bases between. The CDR3 loop is CASSPHSYNEQFF. CDR3 coding DNA: TGTGCCAGCAGCCCCCACTCCTACAATGAGCAGTTCTTC.

This clonotype was picked up a small number of times. The V call is TRBV15, the J call TRBJ1-6; D is perhaps TRBD1 (5 bases). The CDR3 spans 18 residues. V lost 0 bases, J lost 5 bases, and 17 bases lay in between. Per the germline V gene, CDR1 is LNHNV and CDR2 is YYDKDF (reference sequence). The CDR3, as DNA: TGTGCCACCAGCAGAGATCAAGTTGCGGACATTGATAATTCACCCCTCCACTTT. It yields the protein CATSRDQVADIDNSPLHF.

The rearrangement uses TRBV10-2 and TRBJ2-4; no reliable D call. The V and J ends lost 3 bases and 5 bases respectively, with 8 bases between them. CDR3 length: 13 amino acids. Germline loops: CDR1 WSHSY, CDR2 SAAADI. CDR3 sequence (DNA): TGCGCCAGCAGTGACCACGGGCAAAACATTCAGTACTTC. Amino acid sequence: CASSDHGQNIQYF.

V and J are TRBV6-5 and TRBJ2-5, with D unresolved. This CDR3 contains 13 residues. Germline values: CDR1 MNHEY, CDR2 SVGAGI. The germline V and J ends were trimmed by 3 bases and 5 bases, with 10 bases remaining between them. CDR3 DNA sequence: TGTGCCAGCAGTTATGACCCCGGGGAGACCCAGTACTTC. It translates to CASSYDPGETQYF.

This clonotype has only a few counts. V gene TRBV14 combines with J gene TRBJ2-7, with 9 bases matching TRBD1. This CDR3 comprises 16 residues. Looked up from germline, CDR1 is SGHDN and CDR2 is FVKESK. With V trimmed by 4 bases and J by 3 bases, 10 bases remained unmatched. In DNA form, the CDR3 reads TGTGCCAGCAGCCTTCCCGGGACAGGGAGGGTCTACGAGCAGTACTTC. This translates into CASSLPGTGRVYEQYF.

The CDR3 DNA reads TGCAGTGCTAGAGATGTCAGGGGGCTAGGAGGGACCCAGTACTTC. It yields the protein CSARDVRGLGGTQYF. V and J are TRBV20-1 and TRBJ2-5; TRBD1 agrees at 8 bases. This CDR3 is 15 amino acids long. CDR1 and CDR2 from the germline V gene are DFQATT and SNEGSKA (reference sequence). J lost 7 bases, V lost 0 bases, and 10 bases had no gene match.

The table lists this clonotype with a few counts. The J gene is TRBJ2-7, the V gene TRBV7-8, with a weak D call TRBD1 (6 bases). The germline V gene encodes CDR1 SGHVS and CDR2 FQNEAQ. V lost 2 bases and J 4 bases, leaving 12 bases between the germline ends. There are 14 residues in the CDR3. Here the CDR3 reads CASSLIGQTYEQYF. CDR3 in DNA: TGTGCCAGCAGCTTAATTGGACAGACGTACGAGCAGTACTTC.

This clonotype has a handful of counts. The chain has TRBV20-1 and TRBJ2-1; 12 bases are shared with TRBD2. This CDR3 comprises 16 residues. With 1 base clipped from V and 4 bases from J, the junction kept 5 bases outside the gene matches. Germline V lookup: CDR1 DFQATT, CDR2 SNEGSKA (reference sequence). The CDR3 nucleotides read TGCAGTGCTAGAGGTTGGACTAGCGGGATTTACAATGAGCAGTTCTTC. It yields the protein CSARGWTSGIYNEQFF.

This CDR3 reads CAISESRQGDTQYF. CDR3 nucleotide sequence: TGTGCCATCAGTGAGTCGAGACAGGGTGATACGCAGTATTTT. This chain links TRBV10-3 with TRBJ2-3; TRBD1 agrees at 7 bases. CDR3 length equals 14 residues. In germline, CDR1 is ENHRY, CDR2 SYGVKD. V gave up 0 bases and J gave up 6 bases; unmatched junction bases: 3.

This clonotype appeared a few times. The chain is built from TRBV7-6 and TRBJ2-7; D possibly corresponds to TRBD2 (6 bases). Germline CDR1 and CDR2: SGHVS and FNYEAQ. V gave up 1 base and J gave up 4 bases, with 26 bases separating them. The CDR3 runs 19 residues. CDR3 sequence reads: CASSLGSGRQVAGSYEQYF. CDR3 DNA: TGTGCCAGCAGCTTAGGATCCGGGAGACAAGTTGCTGGATCTTACGAGCAGTACTTC.

DNA of the CDR3: TGCGCCAGCAGCTCCACGACGGCTAACACTGAAGCTTTCTTT. It specifies CASSSTTANTEAFF. V and J are TRBV5-1 and TRBJ1-1; unclear D gene. The ends were cut back, 3 bases at V and 2 bases at J, with 11 bases in the middle. This CDR3 is 14 amino acids long. Per the germline V gene, CDR1 is SGHRS and CDR2 is YFSETQ. The whole variable domain, filled in from reference TRBV5-1 and TRBJ1-1, reads KAGVTQTPRYLIKTRGQQVTLSCSPISGHRSVSWYQQTPGQGLQFLFEYFSETQRNKGNFPGRFSGRQFSNSRSEMNVSTLELGDSALYLCASSSTTANTEAFFGQGTRLTVV.

This chain uses TRBV7-2 with TRBJ1-5, with 8 bases matching TRBD1. Germline CDR1 reads SGHTA; CDR2 reads FQGNSA. This CDR3 has 15 residues. The junction had 7 bases not matched to a gene; V was cut back by 5 bases and J by 4 bases. CDR3 region: CASSPNRDRNQPQHF. The CDR3 DNA sequence: TGTGCCAGCAGCCCCAACCGGGACAGGAATCAGCCCCAGCATTTT.

The CDR3 DNA reads as TGTGCCAGCAGCCCGGGACAGCGCGCGAACACTGAAGCTTTCTTT. Its protein is CASSPGQRANTEAFF. The chain uses TRBV5-6 and TRBJ1-1, with 7 bases aligning to TRBD1. With 4 bases clipped from V and 1 base from J, the junction kept 7 bases outside the gene matches. The CDR3 loop spans 15 amino acids. The germline gives CDR1 SGHDT, CDR2 YYEEEE.

This clonotype was detected many times. The chain recombines TRBV10-3 with TRBJ2-1; 8 bases match TRBD1. The CDR3 totals 17 residues. Germline values: CDR1 ENHRY, CDR2 SYGVKD. The V and J ends lost 0 bases and 3 bases, in that order; junction bases with no gene match: 7. This CDR3 reads CAISESGVTGGYNEQFF. CDR3 nucleotide sequence: TGTGCCATCAGTGAGTCTGGTGTAACAGGGGGCTACAATGAGCAGTTCTTC.

J is TRBJ1-1 and V is TRBV25-1; weak D call: TRBD1 (6 bases). The CDR3 sequence is 12 residues long. Per the germline V gene, CDR1 is MGHDK and CDR2 is SYGVNS. V lost 6 bases to trimming and J lost 7 bases, with 12 bases between them. Here the CDR3 DNA reads TGTGCCAGCAGCGACAGGAGAAGTGAAGCTTTCTTT. Its protein product is CASSDRRSEAFF.

At least ten counts were recorded for this clonotype. CDR3 amino acids: CASSTDTQYF. The CDR3 DNA follows: TGTGCCAGCAGCACAGATACGCAGTATTTT. The chain is built from TRBV27 and TRBJ2-3; no clear D gene. Germline V gene lookup returns CDR1 MNHEY and CDR2 SMNVEV (reference sequence). CDR3 length: 10 amino acids. Trimming cost V 6 bases and J 2 bases, with 0 bases left between them.